The clone carrying this TCR beta chain has more than one count but fewer than ten. Its antigen is as yet unknown. The record originates from a study of blood T cells in healthy people across ages. Germline lookup yields CDR1 SEHNR and CDR2 FQNEAQ (reference sequence). Trimming left V 5 bases short and J 6 bases short, with 7 bases between. The CDR3 covers 11 residues. Sample-barcoded 5' priming and a J-beta primer mix drove a second PCR of roughly 6 to 12 cycles. Each cDNA molecule, via a template-switch adaptor with 12 random nucleotides, was tagged. Each CDR3 protein gets one entry after TCRdb re-called the 5' RACE reads with MiXCR. The sample has around 780,000 distinct CDR3 sequences, about 56% seen once. Overall study findings and caveats: PBMCs were not sorted, which prevented a conclusive comparison of naive versus antigen-experienced cells. Per-million-T-cell TCR beta diversity fell roughly linearly with age. Diversity estimates drawn from one million T cells were deemed underestimates.

This receptor was taken from a man aged 35-49 years in good health. The specimen was blood. The rearrangement uses TRBV7-9 and TRBJ1-2; D remains ambiguous. The CDR3 nucleotides read TGTGCCAGCAGCCCCGGTAATGGCTACACCTTC. Amino acid sequence: CASSPGNGYTF.